These T cell receptor beta chains were read from a single sample in a study of T cells in localized non-small cell lung cancer. Some clones are missing from TCRdb's copy, which holds only in-frame ones; the method was immunoSEQ multiplex PCR. This table holds fewer than 30,000 clones, more than 75% found once. The sample in question was PBMCs, obtained before any cancer treatment. These receptors were obtained from a man aged 40 to 70 with stage II lung adenocarcinoma. CDR3s include the opening cysteine and the closing phenylalanine or tryptophan. The D gene is left open where the match is weak. Where a row states a size, it is once, few, many or the class of an expanded clone; other rows omit it.

V,J,size,D,DNA,CDR3
TRBV27,TRBJ2-7,NA,NA,TGTGCCAGCAGTCCCCGGGACGCCTTTACCTACGAGCAGTACTTC,CASSPRDAFTYEQYF
TRBV5-6,TRBJ1-4,NA,TRBD1,TGTGCCAGCAGCTTACAGGGGGTGGGCGAAAAACTGTTTTTT,CASSLQGVGEKLFF
TRBV10-3,TRBJ2-2,NA,TRBD2,TGTGCCATCAGTGAGTCCCGACCGACTAGCGGAAGGAACACCGGGGAGCTGTTTTTT,CAISESRPTSGRNTGELFF
TRBV6-5,TRBJ2-1,NA,NA,TGTGCCAGCAGTTACTCGATAGCGGCAGGGGACAATGAGCAGTTCTTC,CASSYSIAAGDNEQFF
TRBV7-2,TRBJ2-5,NA,TRBD2,TGTGCCAGCAGCAGGGGGGGACTAGGGAGTCAAGAGACCCAGTACTTC,CASSRGGLGSQETQYF
TRBV11-3,TRBJ2-1,few,TRBD2,TGTGCCAGCAGCTTAGCGGGGGGGAACAATGAGCAGTTCTTC,CASSLAGGNNEQFF
TRBV19,TRBJ1-2,NA,NA,TGTGCCAGTAGTGACGTGGGGGGAGTCAGTGGCTACACCTTC,CASSDVGGVSGYTF
TRBV9,TRBJ1-4,NA,TRBD1,TGTGCCAGCAGCGTAGAACCAGACAGGGTGCAGAATGAAAAACTGTTTTTT,CASSVEPDRVQNEKLFF
TRBV6-6,TRBJ2-7,NA,TRBD1,TGTGCCAGCAGTCCTACAGGGGGCGAGCAGTACTTC,CASSPTGGEQYF
TRBV27,TRBJ2-3,once,TRBD1,TGTGCCAGCAGCATCCGGGACAGGCTCACAGATACGCAGTATTTT,CASSIRDRLTDTQYF
TRBV18,TRBJ2-5,once,TRBD2,TGTGCCAGCTCGACCGCGACGGGACTAGCGGGAGTCCGGTTGGAGACCCAGTACTTC,CASSTATGLAGVRLETQYF
TRBV18,TRBJ2-1,NA,TRBD1,TGTGCCAGCTCACCACCGACAGGGGGCGCGGGCGATGAGCAGTTCTTC,CASSPPTGGAGDEQFF
TRBV28,TRBJ1-1,NA,NA,TGTGCCAGCAGTTTATCTCAGGGTTTGGGTGCTTTCTTT,CASSLSQGLGAFF
TRBV2,TRBJ2-1,NA,TRBD2,TGTGCCAGCACCGCGGGGGTCCCCGACAATGAGCAGTTCTTC,CASTAGVPDNEQFF
TRBV5-4,TRBJ2-1,NA,TRBD2,TGTGCCAGCAGCTTGTCTGGCGGGGGCTCCTACAATGAGCAGTTCTTC,CASSLSGGGSYNEQFF
TRBV10-3,TRBJ2-1,few,NA,TGTGCCATCAGTGGGGGAGCTTACAATGAGCAGTTCTTC,CAISGGAYNEQFF
TRBV4-3,TRBJ2-7,NA,NA,TGCGCCAGCAGCCAAGAGACAGCGAGCGAGCAGTACTTC,CASSQETASEQYF
TRBV5-1,TRBJ2-1,NA,NA,TGCGCCAGCAGCTTGGAACAGCATCACAATGAGCAGTTCTTC,CASSLEQHHNEQFF
TRBV19,TRBJ2-7,NA,NA,TGTGCCAGTAGTATAGGGACACCGAGCTCCTACGAGCAGTACTTC,CASSIGTPSSYEQYF
TRBV6-6,TRBJ2-1,NA,TRBD2,TGTGCCAGCAGTCCTCAGGGGACTAGCTACAATGAGCAGTTCTTC,CASSPQGTSYNEQFF
TRBV7-8,TRBJ2-2,NA,NA,TGTGCCAGCAGCTTCCAGGTGAACACCGGGGAGCTGTTTTTT,CASSFQVNTGELFF
TRBV6-5,TRBJ2-7,once,TRBD2,TGTGCCAGCAGTTTAGCGGGAGGCACCTACGAGCAGTACTTC,CASSLAGGTYEQYF
TRBV7-7,TRBJ2-1,NA,TRBD2,TGTGCTAGCAGCCAACTAGCGGGCTCAGTAGGGTACAATGAGCAGTTCTTC,CASSQLAGSVGYNEQFF
TRBV13,TRBJ2-4,NA,NA,TGTGCCAGCAGCCCCGGGACCAGCAAAAACATTCAGTACTTC,CASSPGTSKNIQYF
TRBV20-1,TRBJ1-1,NA,NA,TGCAGCGGGACGGTGAACACTGAAGCTTTCTTT,CSGTVNTEAFF
TRBV30,TRBJ1-2,NA,NA,TGTGCCTGGAGTGTTAGGTTGTATCCCTACTATGGCTACACCTTC,CAWSVRLYPYYGYTF
TRBV5-8,TRBJ2-6,once,NA,TGTGCCAGCCTAAGAAATCCCACACAAAGTCGGGCCAACGTCCTGACTTTC,CASLRNPTQSRANVLTF
TRBV6-4,TRBJ2-1,NA,NA,TGTGCCAGCAGTGCAGGAGGGAATGAGCAGTTCTTC,CASSAGGNEQFF
TRBV6-5,TRBJ2-1,NA,NA,TGTGCCAGTACGGACAGAGCCAATGAGCAGTTCTTC,CASTDRANEQFF
TRBV5-1,TRBJ2-7,NA,NA,TGCGCCAGCAGCGGGGGTCTCTACGAGCAGTACTTC,CASSGGLYEQYF
TRBV18,TRBJ2-1,NA,NA,TGTGCCAGCTCACCACTACAACTCTACAATGAGCAGTTCTTC,CASSPLQLYNEQFF
TRBV7-3,TRBJ2-3,NA,TRBD2,TGTGCCAGCAGCTTAATTGCGGGAGGAAGCACAGATACGCAGTATTTT,CASSLIAGGSTDTQYF
TRBV10-3,TRBJ2-1,NA,NA,TGTGCCATCAGTGACAACAGCGGCGACTCCTACAATGAGCAGTTCTTC,CAISDNSGDSYNEQFF
TRBV29-1,TRBJ2-3,NA,TRBD2,TGCAGCGTTGAAGATTGGGGGGGGACTAGTCTGGATACGCAGTATTTT,CSVEDWGGTSLDTQYF
TRBV4-1,TRBJ2-3,NA,NA,TGCGCCAGCAGCGGCAGGGATACAGATACGCAGTATTTT,CASSGRDTDTQYF
TRBV27,TRBJ1-4,NA,NA,TGTGCCAGCAGTCCGGTGGCTATGGAAAAACTGTTTTTT,CASSPVAMEKLFF
TRBV19,TRBJ2-5,NA,NA,TGTGCCAGTAGTAACAGGGGAGGCGTGGAGACCCAGTACTTC,CASSNRGGVETQYF
TRBV5-1,TRBJ2-1,NA,TRBD2,TGCGCCAGCAGCGCAACTAGCGACCCCTACAATGAGCAGTTCTTC,CASSATSDPYNEQFF
TRBV6-1,TRBJ2-1,NA,NA,TGTGCCAGCAGTGAAAGTAGCGGTACCTACAATGAGCAGTTCTTC,CASSESSGTYNEQFF
TRBV5-1,TRBJ2-2,NA,TRBD2,TGCGCCAGCAGCTTGGGACTAGCGGGGGGCCTATCCGGGGAGCTGTTTTTT,CASSLGLAGGLSGELFF
TRBV5-1,TRBJ2-1,NA,NA,TGCGCCAGCAGCTTGGAAGGCAGAAGCTCCTACAATGAGCAGTTCTTC,CASSLEGRSSYNEQFF
TRBV6-1,TRBJ1-5,once,NA,TGTGCCAGCAGTGAAAATTGGGGTGGCCAGCCCCAGCATTTT,CASSENWGGQPQHF
TRBV6-5,TRBJ1-3,NA,NA,TGTGCCAGCAGTCCGTCGGACAGATCTGGAAACACCATATATTTT,CASSPSDRSGNTIYF
TRBV28,TRBJ1-6,once,NA,TGTGCCAGCAGTTTAATCGGGACCTCACCCCTCCACTTT,CASSLIGTSPLHF
TRBV6-5,TRBJ1-1,NA,NA,TGTGCCAGCAGTTCCATCGCGGCAGGAAACACTGAAGCTTTCTTT,CASSSIAAGNTEAFF
TRBV7-2,TRBJ2-3,NA,TRBD2,TGTGCCAGCAGCCGAGCGGGGCCCAACGATACGCAGTATTTT,CASSRAGPNDTQYF